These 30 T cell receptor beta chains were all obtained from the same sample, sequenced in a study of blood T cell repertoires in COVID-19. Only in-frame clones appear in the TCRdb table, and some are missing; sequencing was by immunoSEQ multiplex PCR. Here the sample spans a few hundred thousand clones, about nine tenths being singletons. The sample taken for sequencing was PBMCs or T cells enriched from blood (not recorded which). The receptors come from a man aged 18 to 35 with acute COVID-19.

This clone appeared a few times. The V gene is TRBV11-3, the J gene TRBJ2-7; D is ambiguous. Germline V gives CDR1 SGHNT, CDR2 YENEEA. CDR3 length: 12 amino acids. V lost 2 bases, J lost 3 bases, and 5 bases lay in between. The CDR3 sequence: CASSLSRYEQYF. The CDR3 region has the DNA TGTGCCAGCAGCTTATCCCGCTACGAGCAGTACTTC.

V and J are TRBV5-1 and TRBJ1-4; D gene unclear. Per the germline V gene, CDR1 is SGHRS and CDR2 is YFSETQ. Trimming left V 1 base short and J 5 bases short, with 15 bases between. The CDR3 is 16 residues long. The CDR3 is CASSLNSGLRNEKLFF. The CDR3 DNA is TGCGCCAGCAGCTTGAACAGCGGGCTTCGGAATGAAAAACTGTTTTTT. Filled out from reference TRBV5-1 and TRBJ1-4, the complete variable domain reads KAGVTQTPRYLIKTRGQQVTLSCSPISGHRSVSWYQQTPGQGLQFLFEYFSETQRNKGNFPGRFSGRQFSNSRSEMNVSTLELGDSALYLCASSLNSGLRNEKLFFGSGTQLSVL.

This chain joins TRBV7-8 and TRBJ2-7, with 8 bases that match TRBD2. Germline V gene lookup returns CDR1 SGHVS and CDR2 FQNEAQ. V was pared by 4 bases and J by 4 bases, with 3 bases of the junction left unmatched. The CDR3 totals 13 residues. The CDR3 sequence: CASSSASGYEQYF. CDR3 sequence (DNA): TGTGCCAGCAGCTCCGCTAGCGGGTACGAGCAGTACTTC.

CDR3 coding DNA: TGTGCCAGCAGTTCACGGACAGCGGCTAACTATGGCTACACCTTC. Translation gives CASSSRTAANYGYTF. This chain uses TRBV28 with TRBJ1-2; TRBD1 is a possible D gene (6 bases). Germline values: CDR1 MDHEN, CDR2 SYDVKM. This CDR3 comprises 15 residues. The V end was cut by 4 bases, the J end by 0 bases, with 12 bases between.

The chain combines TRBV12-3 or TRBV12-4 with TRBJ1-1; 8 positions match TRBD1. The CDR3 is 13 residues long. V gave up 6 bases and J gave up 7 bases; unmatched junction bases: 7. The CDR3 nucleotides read TGTGCCAGCAGCGTGGGACAGGAGATTGAAGCTTTCTTT. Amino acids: CASSVGQEIEAFF.

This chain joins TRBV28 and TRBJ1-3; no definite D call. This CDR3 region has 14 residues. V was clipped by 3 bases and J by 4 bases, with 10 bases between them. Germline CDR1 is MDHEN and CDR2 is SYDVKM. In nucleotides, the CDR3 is TGTGCCAGCAGTTTTCTCCAGGCGGGAAACACCATATATTTT. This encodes CASSFLQAGNTIYF.

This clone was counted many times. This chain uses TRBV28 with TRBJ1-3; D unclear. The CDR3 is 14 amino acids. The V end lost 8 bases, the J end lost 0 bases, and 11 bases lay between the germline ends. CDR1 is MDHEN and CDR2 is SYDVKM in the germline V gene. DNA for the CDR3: TGTGCCAGCCGCGACTGGTCCTCTGGAAACACCATATATTTT. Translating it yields CASRDWSSGNTIYF.

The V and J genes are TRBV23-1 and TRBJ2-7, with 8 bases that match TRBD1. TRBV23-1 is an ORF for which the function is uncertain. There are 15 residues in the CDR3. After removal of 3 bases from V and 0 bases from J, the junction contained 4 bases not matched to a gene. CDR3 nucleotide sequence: TGCGCCAGCAGTCAGGTGGGACAGGACTCCTACGAGCAGTACTTC. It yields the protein CASSQVGQDSYEQYF.

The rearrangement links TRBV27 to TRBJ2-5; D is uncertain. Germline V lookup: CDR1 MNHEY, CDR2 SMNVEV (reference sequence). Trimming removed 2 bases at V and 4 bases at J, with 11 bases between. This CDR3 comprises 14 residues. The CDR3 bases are TGTGCCAGCAGTTTACGCCAACTCATAGAGACCCAGTACTTC. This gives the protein CASSLRQLIETQYF.

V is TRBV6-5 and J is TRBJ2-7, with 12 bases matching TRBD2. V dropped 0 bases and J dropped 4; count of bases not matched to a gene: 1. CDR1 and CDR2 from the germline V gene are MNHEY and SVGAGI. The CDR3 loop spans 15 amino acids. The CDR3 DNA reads TGTGCCAGCAGTTACTCACTAGCGGGAGGTTACGAGCAGTACTTC. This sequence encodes CASSYSLAGGYEQYF.

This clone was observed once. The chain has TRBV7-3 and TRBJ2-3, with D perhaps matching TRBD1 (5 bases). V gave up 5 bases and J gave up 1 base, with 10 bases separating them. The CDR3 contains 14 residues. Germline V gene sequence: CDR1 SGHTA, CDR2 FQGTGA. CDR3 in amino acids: CASSNTGGTDTQYF. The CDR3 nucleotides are TGTGCCAGCAGCAACACAGGAGGCACAGATACGCAGTATTTT.

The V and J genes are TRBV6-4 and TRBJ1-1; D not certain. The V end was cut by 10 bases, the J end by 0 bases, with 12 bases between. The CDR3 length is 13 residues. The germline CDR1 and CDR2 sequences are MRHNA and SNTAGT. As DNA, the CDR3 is TGTGCCACCAGGTCGCGGGTGAACACTGAAGCTTTCTTT. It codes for CATRSRVNTEAFF.

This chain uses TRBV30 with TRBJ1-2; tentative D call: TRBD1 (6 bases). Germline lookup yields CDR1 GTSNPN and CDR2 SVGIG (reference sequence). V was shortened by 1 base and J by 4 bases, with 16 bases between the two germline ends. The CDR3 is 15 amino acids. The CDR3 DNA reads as TGTGCCTGGAGTGCGTACACGGGACACTTCTATGGCTACACCTTC. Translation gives CAWSAYTGHFYGYTF.

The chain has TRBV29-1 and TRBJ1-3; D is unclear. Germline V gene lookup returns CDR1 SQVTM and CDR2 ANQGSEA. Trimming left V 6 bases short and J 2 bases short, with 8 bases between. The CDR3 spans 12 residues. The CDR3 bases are TGCAGCGTCCGGACTACTGGAAACACCATATATTTT. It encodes CSVRTTGNTIYF.

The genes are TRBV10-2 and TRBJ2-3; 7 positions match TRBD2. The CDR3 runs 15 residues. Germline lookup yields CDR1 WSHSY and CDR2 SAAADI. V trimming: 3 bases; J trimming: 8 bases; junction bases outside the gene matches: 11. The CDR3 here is CASSDLARLAGTQYF. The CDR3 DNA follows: TGCGCCAGCAGTGACCTAGCGCGGTTAGCGGGTACGCAGTATTTT.

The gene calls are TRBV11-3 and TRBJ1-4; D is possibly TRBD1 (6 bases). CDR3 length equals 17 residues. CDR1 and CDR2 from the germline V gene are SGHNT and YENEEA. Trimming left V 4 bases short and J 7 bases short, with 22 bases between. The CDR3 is CASSSRPLTGLSEKLFF. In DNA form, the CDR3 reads TGTGCCAGCAGCTCACGGCCCCTTACAGGGTTGAGTGAAAAACTGTTTTTT.

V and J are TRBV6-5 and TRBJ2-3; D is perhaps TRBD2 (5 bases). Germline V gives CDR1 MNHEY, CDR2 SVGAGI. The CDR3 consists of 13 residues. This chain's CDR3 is CANGERATDTQYF. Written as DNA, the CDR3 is TGTGCTAACGGGGAGAGGGCCACAGATACGCAGTATTTT.

The CDR3 region has the DNA TGTGCCAGCAGCTGGACTAGCGGGAGGGTTGAGACCCAGTACTTC. As protein: CASSWTSGRVETQYF. The chain uses TRBV11-2 and TRBJ2-5; TRBD2 matches at 15 bases. After removal of 4 bases from V and 5 bases from J, the junction contained 2 bases not matched to a gene. There are 15 residues in the CDR3. CDR1 and CDR2 from the germline V gene are SGHAT and FQNNGV. Together with reference TRBV11-2 and TRBJ2-5, the CDR3 gives the full variable domain: EAGVAQSPRYKIIEKRQSVAFWCNPISGHATLYWYQQILGQGPKLLIQFQNNGVVDDSQLPKDRFSAERLKGVDSTLKIQPAKLEDSAVYLCASSWTSGRVETQYFGPGTRLLVL.

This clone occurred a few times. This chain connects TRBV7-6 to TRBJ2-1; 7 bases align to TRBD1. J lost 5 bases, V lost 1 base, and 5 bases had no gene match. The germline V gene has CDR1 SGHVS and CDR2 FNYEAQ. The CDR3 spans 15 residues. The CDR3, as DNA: TGTGCCAGCAGCTTAGTCTGGGACAGTCACAATGAGCAGTTCTTC. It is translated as CASSLVWDSHNEQFF.

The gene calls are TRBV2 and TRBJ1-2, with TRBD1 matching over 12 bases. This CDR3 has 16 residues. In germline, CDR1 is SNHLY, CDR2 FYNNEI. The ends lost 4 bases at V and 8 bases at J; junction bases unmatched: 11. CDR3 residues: CASSGWDRGLERGYTF. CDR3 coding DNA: TGTGCCAGCAGTGGATGGGACAGGGGGCTAGAGCGCGGCTACACCTTC.

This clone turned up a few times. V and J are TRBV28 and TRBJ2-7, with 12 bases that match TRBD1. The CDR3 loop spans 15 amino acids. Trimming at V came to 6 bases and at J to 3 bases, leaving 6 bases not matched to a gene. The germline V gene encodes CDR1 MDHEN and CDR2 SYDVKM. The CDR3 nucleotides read TGTGCCAGCAGATTGGGGACAGGGGGCCACTACGAGCAGTACTTC. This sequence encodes CASRLGTGGHYEQYF.

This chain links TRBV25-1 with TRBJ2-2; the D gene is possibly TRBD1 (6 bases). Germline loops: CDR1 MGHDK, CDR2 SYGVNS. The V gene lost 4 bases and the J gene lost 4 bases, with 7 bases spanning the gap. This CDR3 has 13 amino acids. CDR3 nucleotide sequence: TGTGCCAGCAGTGTACAGGGCACCGGGGAGCTGTTTTTT. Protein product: CASSVQGTGELFF. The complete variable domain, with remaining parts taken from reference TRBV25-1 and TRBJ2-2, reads EADIYQTPRYLVIGTGKKITLECSQTMGHDKMYWYQQDPGMELHLIHYSYGVNSTEKGDLSSESTVSRIRTEHFPLTLESARPSHTSQYLCASSVQGTGELFFGEGSRLTVL.

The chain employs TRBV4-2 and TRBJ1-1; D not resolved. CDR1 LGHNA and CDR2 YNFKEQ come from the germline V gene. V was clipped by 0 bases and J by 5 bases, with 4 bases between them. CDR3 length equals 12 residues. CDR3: CASSQDRTEAFF. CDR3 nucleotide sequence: TGTGCCAGCAGCCAAGATCGTACTGAAGCTTTCTTT.

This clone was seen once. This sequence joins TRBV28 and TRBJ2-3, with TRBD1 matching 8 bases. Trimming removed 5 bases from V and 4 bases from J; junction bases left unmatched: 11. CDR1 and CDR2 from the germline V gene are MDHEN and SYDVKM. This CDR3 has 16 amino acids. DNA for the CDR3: TGTGCCAGCAGTGTCGGACAGGGAGTTGGCGCAGATACGCAGTATTTT. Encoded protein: CASSVGQGVGADTQYF.

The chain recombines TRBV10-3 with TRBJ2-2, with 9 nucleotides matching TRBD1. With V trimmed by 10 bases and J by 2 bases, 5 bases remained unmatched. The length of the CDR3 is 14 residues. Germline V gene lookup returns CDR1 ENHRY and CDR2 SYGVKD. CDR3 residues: CATQGQGNTGELFF. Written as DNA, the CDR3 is TGTGCCACTCAGGGACAGGGTAACACCGGGGAGCTGTTTTTT.

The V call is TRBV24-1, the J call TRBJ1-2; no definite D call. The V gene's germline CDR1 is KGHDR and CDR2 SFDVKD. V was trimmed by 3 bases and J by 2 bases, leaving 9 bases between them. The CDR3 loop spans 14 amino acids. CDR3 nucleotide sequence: TGTGCCACCAGTGATGAGAGGGAAAACTATGGCTACACCTTC. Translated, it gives CATSDERENYGYTF.

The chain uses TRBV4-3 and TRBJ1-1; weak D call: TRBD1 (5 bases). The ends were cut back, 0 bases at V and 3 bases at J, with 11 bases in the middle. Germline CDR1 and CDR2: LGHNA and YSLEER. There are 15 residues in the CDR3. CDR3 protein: CASSQDGQGHTEAFF. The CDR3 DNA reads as TGCGCCAGCAGCCAAGATGGCCAGGGCCACACTGAAGCTTTCTTT.

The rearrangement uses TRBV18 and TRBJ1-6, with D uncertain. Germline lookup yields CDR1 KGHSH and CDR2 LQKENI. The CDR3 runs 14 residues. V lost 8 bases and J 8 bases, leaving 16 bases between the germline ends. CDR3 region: CASTHEMHDSPLHF. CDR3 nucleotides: TGTGCCAGCACTCACGAAATGCATGATTCACCCCTCCACTTT.

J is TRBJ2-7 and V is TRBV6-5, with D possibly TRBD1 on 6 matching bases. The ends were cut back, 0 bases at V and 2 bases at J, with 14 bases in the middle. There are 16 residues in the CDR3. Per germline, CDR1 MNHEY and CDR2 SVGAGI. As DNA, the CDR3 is TGTGCCAGCAGTTACTCGATTCCGGACAGCCCCTACGAGCAGTACTTC. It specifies CASSYSIPDSPYEQYF.

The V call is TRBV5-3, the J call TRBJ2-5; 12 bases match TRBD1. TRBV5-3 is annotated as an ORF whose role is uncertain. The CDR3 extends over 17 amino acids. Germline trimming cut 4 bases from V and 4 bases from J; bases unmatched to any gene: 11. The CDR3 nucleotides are TGTGCCAGAAGCCAGCCGGGACAGGGGGCTCCAAGAGAGACCCAGTACTTC. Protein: CARSQPGQGAPRETQYF.